A single sample gave rise to the 18 T cell receptor beta chains below, sequenced in a study of T cell repertoires in cytomegalovirus infection. TCRdb independently ran MiXCR on the reads; one entry per CDR3 protein. In the table there are more than 650,000 distinct CDR3 sequences, less than 40% of which are singletons. Source material: PBMCs. Receptor source: a human donor in good health (CMV status not recorded). Some clones in this sample may be carry-over from other donors' samples.

On this clonotype: Sequence at one end of the junction differs from germline and may be a read error. This sequence joins TRBV7-2 and TRBJ2-7, with D possibly being TRBD2 (6 bases). The CDR3 totals 15 residues. CDR1 SGHTA and CDR2 FQGNSA come from the germline V gene. The CDR3 is CASSVADASSYEQYF. The CDR3 DNA reads as TGTGCCAGCAGCGTAGCGGACGCGTCCTCCTACGAGCAGTACTTC.

There are a few counts of this clonotype. The gene calls are TRBV7-2 and TRBJ1-4; tentative D call: TRBD1 (5 bases). CDR1 and CDR2 from the germline V gene are SGHTA and FQGNSA. V was pared by 7 bases and J by 8 bases, with 20 bases between. The CDR3 has 15 amino acids. Here the CDR3 DNA reads TGTGCCAGCACCTTTAGGGGCGGTGTGGGAGAAAAACTGTTTTTT. Translation gives CASTFRGGVGEKLFF.

This clonotype was recorded once. This could be a read error, since a much larger clone is one nucleotide away. The chain employs TRBV7-2 and TRBJ1-4, with TRBD1 identical over 8 bases. Looked up from germline, CDR1 is SGHTA and CDR2 is FQGNSA. The CDR3 has 15 amino acids. The CDR3 DNA is TGTGCCAGCAGACTGGACAGGGCGGTTAATGACAAACTGTTTTTT. Translation: CASRLDRAVNDKLFF.

This chain connects TRBV19 to TRBJ1-6, with 8 bases identical to TRBD1. Trimming took 3 bases from V and 7 from J; bases not matched to a gene: 5. Germline V gene data show CDR1 as LNHDA and CDR2 as SQIVND (reference sequence). The CDR3 is 15 residues long. The CDR3, as DNA: TGTGCCAGTAGTATCGCCGGGACAGGCAATTCACCCCTCCACTTT. Translating gives CASSIAGTGNSPLHF.

For this clonotype: A read error may account for a junction end that differs from germline. This sequence joins TRBV7-2 and TRBJ1-1; 8 bases align to TRBD1. Germline CDR1 and CDR2: SGHTA and FQGNSA. This CDR3 is 13 amino acids long. The CDR3 reads CASRLAWTGEAFF. CDR3 in DNA: TGTGCCAGCCGCTTAGCCTGGACAGGGGAAGCTTTCTTT.

Only a few counts were recorded for this clonotype. The chain is built from TRBV7-2 and TRBJ2-7; 8 nucleotides agree with TRBD2. CDR3 size: 15 residues. V lost 5 bases to trimming and J lost 3 bases; unmatched junction nucleotides: 9. Germline V gene sequence: CDR1 SGHTA, CDR2 FQGNSA. This CDR3 is CASSIRAGEFYEQYF. CDR3 in DNA: TGTGCCAGCAGCATCCGAGCGGGAGAGTTCTACGAGCAGTACTTC.

This sequence joins TRBV9 and TRBJ2-3; the match to TRBD1 covers 7 bases. Germline V gene sequence: CDR1 SGDLS, CDR2 YYNGEE. This CDR3 contains 14 residues. The ends lost 4 bases at V and 4 bases at J; junction bases unmatched: 6. For the CDR3, the DNA is TGTGCCAGCAGCCAAGCCGGGACAGCAGATACGCAGTATTTT. It encodes CASSQAGTADTQYF.

This clonotype was counted a few times. The genes are TRBV29-1 and TRBJ2-1; 7 bases are shared with TRBD1. CDR1 SQVTM and CDR2 ANQGSEA come from the germline V gene. There are 16 residues in the CDR3. Trimming cost V 0 bases and J 3 bases; bases outside gene matches: 8. CDR3 sequence: CSVEDVWTGVYNEQFF. The CDR3 DNA is TGCAGCGTTGAAGATGTCTGGACAGGTGTCTACAATGAGCAGTTCTTC.

This clonotype showed up just a few times. The chain uses TRBV5-4 and TRBJ2-2; D may be TRBD1 or TRBD2 (6 bases each). The V gene lost 4 bases and the J gene lost 5 bases, with 18 bases spanning the gap. The length of the CDR3 is 16 residues. Per the germline V gene, CDR1 is SGHNT and CDR2 is YYREEE (reference sequence). The CDR3 nucleotides read TGTGCCAGCAGCCCCAAGGGGGGCGGTAATACCGGGGAGCTGTTTTTT. Its protein product is CASSPKGGGNTGELFF.

This clonotype was seen repeatedly, ten times or more. This chain links TRBV7-6 with TRBJ2-5; a possible D gene is TRBD1 (6 bases). V dropped 5 bases and J dropped 5 bases, with 15 bases sitting between them. This CDR3 contains 14 residues. The germline gives CDR1 SGHVS, CDR2 FNYEAQ. The CDR3 DNA reads TGTGCCAGCAGCCGAGCCAGGGGTGTTGAGACCCAGTACTTC. Translated, it gives CASSRARGVETQYF.

The table lists this clonotype with a few counts. The V call is TRBV4-1, the J call TRBJ1-2, with unresolved D. The CDR3 runs to 13 residues. Germline V gene sequence: CDR1 MGHRA, CDR2 YSYEKL. V dropped 0 bases and J dropped 5 bases, with 7 bases sitting between them. The CDR3 protein is CASSQDHRYGYTF. As DNA, the CDR3 is TGCGCCAGCAGCCAAGATCATCGATATGGCTACACCTTC.

The V call is TRBV11-2, the J call TRBJ2-1; D ambiguous. Germline V CDR1 and CDR2: SGHAT, FQNNGV. This CDR3 comprises 12 residues. In nucleotides, the CDR3 is TGTTCAAGCAGCGCGCGGATATACGAGCAGTTCTTC. Its translation: CSSSARIYEQFF.

This clonotype was observed a few times. V and J are TRBV7-9 and TRBJ1-1; unclear D gene. The germline V gene has CDR1 SEHNR and CDR2 FQNEAQ (reference sequence). V lost 8 bases and J 1 base, leaving 5 bases between the germline ends. The CDR3 has 11 amino acids. CDR3 residues: CASGSNTEAFF. CDR3 bases: TGTGCCAGCGGATCGAACACTGAAGCTTTCTTT.

The chain recombines TRBV11-1 with TRBJ2-7; possibly TRBD1 for D (6 bases). V lost 1 base to trimming and J lost 2 bases, with 12 bases between them. Looked up from germline, CDR1 is SGHAT and CDR2 is FQDESV (reference sequence). This CDR3 is built from 15 residues. For the CDR3, the DNA is TGTGCCAGCAGCTTAGGGACAGCCAATACCTACGAGCAGTACTTC. Translation gives CASSLGTANTYEQYF.

J is TRBJ1-2 and V is TRBV27; no clear D. Germline loops: CDR1 MNHEY, CDR2 SMNVEV (reference sequence). V lost 1 base and J lost 2, with 14 bases in between. The CDR3 is 16 amino acids. CDR3 region: CASSLYPEVGNYGYTF. The CDR3 DNA reads TGTGCCAGCAGTTTATACCCCGAGGTGGGAAACTATGGCTACACCTTC.

This clonotype has just a few counts. The rearrangement joins TRBV11-1 to TRBJ2-1; D possibly corresponds to TRBD2 (7 bases). V gave up 5 bases and J gave up 8 bases, with 13 bases separating them. This CDR3 is 13 amino acids long. Germline-derived CDR1 and CDR2 are SGHAT and FQDESV (reference sequence). CDR3: CASSRGGGDEQFF. CDR3 DNA sequence: TGTGCCAGCAGCCGGGGCGGGGGCGATGAGCAGTTCTTC.

This clonotype came up many times. The chain has TRBV7-2 and TRBJ2-7, with TRBD2 matching over 10 bases. J lost 4 bases, V lost 6 bases, and 12 bases had no gene match. Germline CDR1 SGHTA, CDR2 FQGNSA. The CDR3 totals 16 residues. The CDR3 loop reads CASRSRLAGATYEQYF. The CDR3 DNA reads as TGTGCCAGCAGATCGCGGCTAGCGGGAGCTACGTACGAGCAGTACTTC. The full variable domain, in which reference TRBV7-2 and TRBJ2-7 provide the parts outside the CDR3, is GAGVSQSPSNKVTEKGKDVELRCDPISGHTALYWYRQSLGQGLEFLIYFQGNSAPDKSGLPSDRFSAERTGGSVSTLTIQRTQQEDSAVYLCASRSRLAGATYEQYFGPGTRLTVT.

This clonotype was recorded at least ten times. The chain joins TRBV2 to TRBJ2-7; D may be TRBD1 or TRBD2 (5 bases each). V was clipped by 10 bases and J by 1 base, with 11 bases between them. Per germline, CDR1 SNHLY and CDR2 FYNNEI. The CDR3 loop spans 12 amino acids. The CDR3 DNA follows: TGTGCCATCAGGGACGCATCCTACGAGCAGTACTTC. It codes for CAIRDASYEQYF.